This T cell receptor beta chain was recorded in a study of blood T cell repertoires in COVID-19. Across the study: Acute and convalescent COVID-19 specimens originated in the United States, Italy and Spain.

The ends lost 2 bases at V and 4 bases at J; junction bases unmatched: 2. Germline CDR1 SGHTA, CDR2 FQGTGA. The CDR3 sequence is 15 residues long. Sequencing was performed with immunoSEQ multiplex PCR; in TCRdb, only in-frame clones are kept and a portion is missing. The sample consists of about 87,000 clones, about 88% of them appearing once. Sequenced material: peripheral blood. V and J are TRBV7-3 and TRBJ2-1; 10 nucleotides line up with TRBD2. The receptor comes from a man in his forties or fifties with acute or convalescent COVID-19. CDR3 region: CASSLASGGYNEQFF. CDR3 nucleotides: TGTGCCAGCAGCTTAGCTAGCGGGGGTTACAATGAGCAGTTCTTC.